This T cell receptor (beta chain) was sequenced in a study of beta chain features in type 1 diabetes. The V end was cut by 1 base, the J end by 3 bases, with 10 bases between. The CDR3 runs 15 residues. CDR1 is SGHTA, CDR2 FQGNSA, per germline. Isolated RNA was reverse transcribed in full, so expressed TCRB transcripts were sequenced. The method was immunoSEQ multiplex PCR; TCRdb's version includes in-frame clones alone and lacks a portion of them. The table includes fewer than 900,000 clones, 17% detected once. V and J are TRBV7-2 and TRBJ2-1; TRBD2 might be the D (6 bases). Sequenced input: naive CD4+ T cells from blood. This receptor was obtained from a woman aged 18-30 years in good health. CDR3 protein: CASSLGGNDYNEQFF. Written as DNA, the CDR3 is TGTGCCAGCAGCTTAGGCGGGAATGACTACAATGAGCAGTTCTTC.